This T cell receptor beta chain was sequenced for a study of tumour-infiltrating T cells in Burkitt lymphoma. Study-level background: Overall and progression-free survival were predicted by productive clonality. General study points: Public clonotypes, several, appeared across numerous Burkitt lymphoma patients.

As concerns this clone: Its antigen remains unidentified.

Data came from immunoSEQ multiplex PCR; TCRdb stores just in-frame clones and leaves some out. Of thousands of clones in the sample, approximately 87% are singletons; the top ten hold approximately 9.9%. The CDR3 runs 14 residues. V was trimmed by 4 bases and J by 4 bases, leaving 16 bases between them. Looked up from germline, CDR1 is SQVTM and CDR2 is ANQGSEA. The material sequenced was tumor tissue. The V call is TRBV29-1, the J call TRBJ1-1, with a weak D call TRBD1 (6 bases). This clonotype was sampled from a human donor with Burkitt lymphoma. The CDR3 DNA reads as TGCAGCGTTGGCTCTGGGGGGCCGGTCACTGAAGCTTTCTTT. It specifies CSVGSGGPVTEAFF. The full variable domain, its missing parts supplied by reference TRBV29-1 and TRBJ1-1, is SAVISQKPSRDICQRGTSLTIQCQVDSQVTMMFWYRQQPGQSLTLIATANQGSEATYESGFVIDKFPISRPNLTFSTLTVSNMSPEDSSIYLCSVGSGGPVTEAFFGQGTRLTVV.